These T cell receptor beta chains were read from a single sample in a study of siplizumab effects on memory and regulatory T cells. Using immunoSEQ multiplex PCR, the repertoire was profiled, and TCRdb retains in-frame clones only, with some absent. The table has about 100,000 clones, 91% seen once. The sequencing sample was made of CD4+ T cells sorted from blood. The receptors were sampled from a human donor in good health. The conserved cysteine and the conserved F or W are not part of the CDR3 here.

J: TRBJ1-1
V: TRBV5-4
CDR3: ASSFLRGDTEAF

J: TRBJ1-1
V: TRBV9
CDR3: ASSLEGRRTEAF

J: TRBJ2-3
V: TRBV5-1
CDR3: ASRWSGGITDTQY

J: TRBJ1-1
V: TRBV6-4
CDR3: ASKRDSNTEAF

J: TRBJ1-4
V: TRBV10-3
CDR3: AISFTQGNEKLF

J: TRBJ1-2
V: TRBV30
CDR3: AWSLLRTGGIPPYGYT

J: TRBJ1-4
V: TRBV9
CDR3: ASSVAGAGGEKLF

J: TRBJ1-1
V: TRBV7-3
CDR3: ASSPGKNTEAF

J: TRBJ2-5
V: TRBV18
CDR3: ASSPPISRETQY

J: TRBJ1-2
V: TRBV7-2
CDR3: ASSLQGGGSSNYGYT

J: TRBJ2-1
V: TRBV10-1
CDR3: ASSNRGPDNEQF

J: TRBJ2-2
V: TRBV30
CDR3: AWSFTGELF